The sequence of this TCR beta chain was determined in a study of blood T cell repertoires in COVID-19. Whole-study context: Acute and convalescent COVID-19 specimens originated in the United States, Italy and Spain. The cDNA or gDNA used as material had been derived from T cells, B-cell-depleted T cells, or PBMCs.

Original processing methods: Using reference gene primer amplification, nucleated cell counts were estimated. TCRdb's table, derived via immunoSEQ multiplex PCR, lists solely in-frame clones and lacks some. V, J and clone size are those of that table, while D and trimming were read from the DNA. The sample comprises approximately 96,000 clones, roughly 90% of which are singletons, and roughly 2.8% rests with the top ten. The CDR3 covers 17 residues. The germline CDR1 and CDR2 sequences are KGHSH and LQKENI. Trimming removed 3 bases from V and 0 bases from J; junction bases left unmatched: 6. The TCR comes from a woman aged 80 or over with acute or convalescent COVID-19. Material for sequencing was peripheral blood. The rearrangement links TRBV18 to TRBJ1-3, with 9 bases fitting TRBD1. The CDR3 loop is CASSPTLDRGSGNTIYF. Written as DNA, the CDR3 is TGTGCCAGCTCACCGACCTTGGACAGGGGCTCTGGAAACACCATATATTTT.